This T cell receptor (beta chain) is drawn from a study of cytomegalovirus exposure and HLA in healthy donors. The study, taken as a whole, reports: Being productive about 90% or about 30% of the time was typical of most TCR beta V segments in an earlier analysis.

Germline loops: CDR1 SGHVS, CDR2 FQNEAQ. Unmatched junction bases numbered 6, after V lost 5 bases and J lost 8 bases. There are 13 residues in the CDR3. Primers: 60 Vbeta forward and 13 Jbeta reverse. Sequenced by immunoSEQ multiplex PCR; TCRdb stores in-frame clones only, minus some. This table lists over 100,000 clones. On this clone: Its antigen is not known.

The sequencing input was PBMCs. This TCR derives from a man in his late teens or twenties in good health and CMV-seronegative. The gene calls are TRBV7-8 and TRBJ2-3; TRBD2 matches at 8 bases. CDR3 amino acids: CASSLDTSGTQYF. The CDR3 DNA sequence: TGTGCCAGCAGCCTAGACACTAGCGGTACGCAGTATTTT.